This TCR beta chain was captured in a study of shared clonotypes between healthy human individuals. The CDR3 covers 13 residues. Germline V gene data show CDR1 as LNHDA and CDR2 as SQIVND (reference sequence). Trimming stripped 5 bases from V and 5 bases from J, with 12 bases between. Profiling relied on immunoSEQ multiplex PCR, and the TCRdb table lists in-frame clones only, not all of them. The sample has approximately 2.3 million clones, over 85% seen once; the top ten hold 0.39%. The sequence was obtained from a man between 18 and 35 years old in good health. Some clones in this sample may be carry-over from other donors' samples. The sequenced sample was naive CD4+ T cells from PBMCs. Subset in this sample: CD45RA+ positively selected. V gene TRBV19 combines with J gene TRBJ2-5, with TRBD1 as a possible D gene (5 bases). CDR3 in DNA: TGTGCCAGTAGTGGTCAGGGAACGGAGACCCAGTACTTC. Translation gives CASSGQGTETQYF.